These 25 T cell receptor beta chains came from one sample sequenced in a study of T cell repertoires in cytomegalovirus infection. TCRdb redid the calling of the reads with MiXCR, one entry per CDR3 protein. The profile covers some 130,000 distinct CDR3 sequences, with roughly a quarter appearing a single time and 30% to 40% taken by the ten largest. Their antigen targets remain unknown. The material sequenced was PBMCs, sequenced either directly or after in vitro stimulation (not recorded which). The receptors shown here come from a human donor in good health (CMV status not recorded). Some clones in this sample may be carry-over from other donors' samples.

The V and J genes are TRBV29-1 and TRBJ2-7; TRBD1 agrees at 7 bases. Germline V gives CDR1 SQVTM, CDR2 ANQGSEA. This CDR3 comprises 12 residues. Trimming took 7 bases from V and 2 from J; bases not matched to a gene: 5. Written as DNA, the CDR3 is TGCAGCGGGCGGACAGGTACCTACGAGCAGTACTTC. This gives the protein CSGRTGTYEQYF.

This clonotype was recorded a few times. The chain couples TRBV28 to TRBJ1-4, with TRBD1 identical over 7 bases. V trimming: 5 bases; J trimming: 5 bases; junction bases outside the gene matches: 8. This CDR3 spans 15 amino acids. The germline V gene has CDR1 MDHEN and CDR2 SYDVKM. The CDR3 protein is CASSGPGTANEKLFF. The CDR3, as DNA: TGTGCCAGCAGTGGCCCCGGGACAGCGAATGAAAAACTGTTTTTT. The whole variable domain, filled in from reference TRBV28 and TRBJ1-4, reads DVKVTQSSRYLVKRTGEKVFLECVQDMDHENMFWYRQDPGLGLRLIYFSYDVKMKEKGDIPEGYSVSREKKERFSLILESASTNQTSMYLCASSGPGTANEKLFFGSGTQLSVL.

The chain joins TRBV29-1 to TRBJ2-2, with 13 positions matching TRBD2. Unmatched junction bases numbered 7, after V lost 5 bases and J lost 7 bases. Per the germline V gene, CDR1 is SQVTM and CDR2 is ANQGSEA. The CDR3 is made up of 15 amino acids. CDR3 nucleotide sequence: TGCAGCGTTAAAGGACTAGCGGGAGCCCACGGGGAGCTGTTTTTT. This encodes CSVKGLAGAHGELFF.

The chain combines TRBV27 with TRBJ1-2; D is ambiguous. This CDR3 comprises 17 residues. Germline V gene data show CDR1 as MNHEY and CDR2 as SMNVEV (reference sequence). V lost 4 bases to trimming and J lost 7 bases, with 25 bases between them. CDR3 DNA: TGTGCCAGCAGTTCGACCGAACACGACGGATATGTGGGTGGCTACACCTTC. Translating gives CASSSTEHDGYVGGYTF.

The chain is built from TRBV5-4 and TRBJ1-1; unclear D gene. CDR1 SGHNT and CDR2 YYREEE come from the germline V gene (reference sequence). There are 15 residues in the CDR3. Trimming removed 4 bases from V and 0 bases from J, with 13 bases in between. In nucleotides, the CDR3 is TGTGCCAGCAGCCCGGTGGGAGTCATGAACACTGAAGCTTTCTTT. Amino acids: CASSPVGVMNTEAFF. Full variable domain (rest looked up from reference TRBV5-4 and TRBJ1-1): ETGVTQSPTHLIKTRGQQVTLRCSSQSGHNTVSWYQQALGQGPQFIFQYYREEENGRGNFPPRFSGLQFPNYSSELNVNALELDDSALYLCASSPVGVMNTEAFFGQGTRLTVV.

The genes are TRBV7-9 and TRBJ1-1; D gene unclear. The CDR3 is 13 amino acids. V was shortened by 4 bases and J by 1 base, with 7 bases between the two germline ends. Germline lookup yields CDR1 SEHNR and CDR2 FQNEAQ (reference sequence). This CDR3 is CASSSNRNTEAFF. CDR3 coding DNA: TGTGCCAGCAGCTCAAACAGGAACACTGAAGCTTTCTTT.

CDR3 sequence reads: CASRPNPGTAKRGNIQYF. DNA for the CDR3: TGTGCCAGCAGACCAAACCCCGGGACAGCGAAAAGGGGCAACATTCAGTACTTC. The chain carries TRBV7-9 and TRBJ2-4, with TRBD1 matching over 7 bases. The CDR3 is 18 amino acids. Germline CDR1 and CDR2: SEHNR and FQNEAQ (reference sequence). The V gene end was trimmed by 6 bases and the J gene end by 7 bases; junction bases not matched to a gene: 21. The full variable domain, rest sourced from reference TRBV7-9 and TRBJ2-4, is DTGVSQNPRHKITKRGQNVTFRCDPISEHNRLYWYRQTLGQGPEFLTYFQNEAQLEKSRLLSDRFSAERPKGSFSTLEIQRTEQGDSAMYLCASRPNPGTAKRGNIQYFGAGTRLSVL.

At least ten counts were recorded for this clonotype. V gene TRBV18 combines with J gene TRBJ1-1, with TRBD1 identical over 9 bases. V was clipped by 1 base and J by 0 bases; unmatched bases: 3. Germline CDR1 KGHSH, CDR2 LQKENI. The CDR3 loop spans 16 amino acids. The CDR3 DNA sequence: TGTGCCAGCTCACCACAGGGACAGGGATTGAACACTGAAGCTTTCTTT. This gives the protein CASSPQGQGLNTEAFF.

The chain has TRBV7-2 and TRBJ2-1, with 12 bases fitting TRBD2. The germline gives CDR1 SGHTA, CDR2 FQGNSA. V dropped 0 bases and J dropped 3; count of bases not matched to a gene: 6. CDR3 length equals 18 residues. In nucleotides, the CDR3 is TGTGCCAGCAGCTTAGCTTCCCCGACTAGCGGGGGCTACAATGAGCAGTTCTTC. It specifies CASSLASPTSGGYNEQFF. Full variable domain (remainder filled in from reference TRBV7-2 and TRBJ2-1): GAGVSQSPSNKVTEKGKDVELRCDPISGHTALYWYRQSLGQGLEFLIYFQGNSAPDKSGLPSDRFSAERTGGSVSTLTIQRTQQEDSAVYLCASSLASPTSGGYNEQFFGPGTRLTVL.

The gene calls are TRBV19 and TRBJ2-7; D tentatively fits TRBD1 or TRBD2 (5 bases each). CDR1 and CDR2 from the germline V gene are LNHDA and SQIVND (reference sequence). Trimming shortened V by 9 bases and J by 7 bases, and 19 bases separated the two germline ends. The CDR3 sequence is 13 residues long. The CDR3 is CASRPGRTLEQYF. In DNA form, the CDR3 reads TGTGCCAGCCGACCGGGACGGACTTTGGAGCAGTACTTC.

This chain joins TRBV3-1 and TRBJ2-2; tentative D call: TRBD1 (5 bases). CDR1 is LGHDT and CDR2 is YNNKEL in the germline V gene (reference sequence). Trimming took 5 bases from V and 1 from J, leaving 14 bases between them. The CDR3 totals 16 residues. CDR3 coding DNA: TGTGCCAGCAGCGTACCAGGGTCATGGAACACCGGGGAGCTGTTTTTT. Translating it yields CASSVPGSWNTGELFF.

This clonotype was picked up a small number of times. The CDR3 sequence is CASSLGTAGKIEAFF. In DNA, the CDR3 is TGTGCCAGCAGCTTAGGGACGGCGGGAAAAATTGAAGCTTTCTTT. The rearrangement uses TRBV7-9 and TRBJ1-1, with D hard to call. The germline V gene encodes CDR1 SEHNR and CDR2 FQNEAQ (reference sequence). The length of the CDR3 is 15 residues. The germline V and J ends were trimmed by 1 base and 7 bases, with 16 bases remaining between them.

This clonotype has a handful of counts. This chain links TRBV11-3 with TRBJ2-1, with D possibly TRBD1 on 5 matching bases. This CDR3 is 13 amino acids long. Germline V gene sequence: CDR1 SGHNT, CDR2 YENEEA. Between the trimmed V and J ends, which lost 4 bases and 10 bases, there was a span of 14 bases. This CDR3 is CASSSDSIGEQFF. In DNA, the CDR3 is TGTGCCAGCAGCTCTGACAGCATCGGGGAGCAGTTCTTC.

The CDR3: CASSQGGVARNTEAFF. CDR3 in DNA: TGCGCCAGCAGCCAAGGGGGAGTTGCGAGGAACACTGAAGCTTTCTTT. The chain uses TRBV4-1 and TRBJ1-1, with D unresolved. This CDR3 has 16 residues. The V gene lost 1 base and the J gene lost 1 base, with 13 bases spanning the gap. CDR1 and CDR2 from the germline V gene are MGHRA and YSYEKL.

Of note for this clonotype: A junction end diverges from the germline sequence, so it may reflect a read error. The chain is built from TRBV20-1 and TRBJ1-1; D gene unclear. The CDR3 sequence is 11 residues long. Germline CDR1 and CDR2: DFQATT and SNEGSKA (reference sequence). The CDR3 coding sequence is TGCAGTGCTAGGATGAATACTGAAGCTTTCTTT. Translated: CSARMNTEAFF.

This CDR3 is CASSPGTMNTEAFF. CDR3 bases: TGCGCCAGCAGCCCAGGGACCATGAACACTGAAGCTTTCTTT. The gene calls are TRBV4-3 and TRBJ1-1; weak D call: TRBD1 (5 bases). Germline assignment: CDR1 LGHNA and CDR2 YSLEER. This CDR3 has 14 residues. V lost 4 bases to trimming and J lost 0 bases, with 9 bases between them.

This clonotype was found once. The chain is built from TRBV20-1 and TRBJ1-2; D unresolved. Germline CDR1 is DFQATT and CDR2 is SNEGSKA (reference sequence). V gave up 6 bases and J gave up 4 bases, with 15 bases separating them. This CDR3 is built from 13 residues. In nucleotides, the CDR3 is TGCAGTGCAAAACGCCGGGCCACCTATGGCTACACCTTC. Its translation is CSAKRRATYGYTF.

This clonotype was observed at least ten times. V gene TRBV6-2 or TRBV6-3 combines with J gene TRBJ1-1; TRBD1 aligns across 7 bases. Losses at the gene ends were 8 bases for V and 0 bases for J; bases not matched to a gene: 9. The germline CDR1 and CDR2 sequences are MNHEY and SVGEGT. This CDR3 has 15 residues. CDR3 protein: CASGEPGQLNTEAFF. CDR3 DNA: TGTGCCAGCGGCGAACCGGGACAGCTGAACACTGAAGCTTTCTTT.

The J gene is TRBJ2-1, the V gene TRBV12-3 or TRBV12-4, with D unclear. This CDR3 has 19 amino acids. Trimming cost V 3 bases and J 0 bases, with 21 bases left between them. The chain's CDR3 is CASSFGLFVGLSSYNEQFF. CDR3 bases: TGTGCCAGCAGTTTTGGGCTATTCGTGGGGTTAAGCTCCTACAATGAGCAGTTCTTC.

This clonotype was recorded a few times. J is TRBJ2-3 and V is TRBV28, with D perhaps TRBD1 or TRBD2 (5 bases each). Per the germline V gene, CDR1 is MDHEN and CDR2 is SYDVKM. Deletions cut 7 bases from V and 0 bases from J, with 14 bases between. The CDR3 is made up of 15 amino acids. The CDR3 region has the DNA TGTGCCAGCAACCCGGGACGGACAAGCACAGATACGCAGTATTTT. Translated, it gives CASNPGRTSTDTQYF.

This clonotype occurred a few times. The V and J genes are TRBV2 and TRBJ2-3; possibly TRBD2 for D (5 bases). The CDR3 covers 12 residues. V lost 3 bases, J lost 7 bases, and 8 bases lay in between. CDR1 SNHLY and CDR2 FYNNEI come from the germline V gene. The CDR3 region has the DNA TGTGCCAGCAGTGATCGAGGGAATACGCAGTATTTT. Encoded protein: CASSDRGNTQYF.

This clonotype has ten or more counts. CDR3 coding DNA: TGTGCCAGCAGCGGCGGTGGAGAGACCCAGTACTTC. Its translation is CASSGGGETQYF. The V and J genes are TRBV12-3 or TRBV12-4 and TRBJ2-5, with D unresolved. The CDR3 has 12 residues. V lost 6 bases and J 4 bases, leaving 9 bases between the germline ends.

In this sample, this clonotype turned up many times. The V and J genes are TRBV12-3 or TRBV12-4 and TRBJ1-2; D might be TRBD1 (5 bases). The CDR3 is 16 residues long. V shed 3 bases and J shed 2 bases, with 16 bases lying between them. The DNA for the CDR3 is TGTGCCAGCAGTTTCCTCACAGGAGTTCCAAACTATGGCTACACCTTC. As protein: CASSFLTGVPNYGYTF.

The V call is TRBV11-3, the J call TRBJ1-2; D not resolved. With 6 bases removed from V and 7 bases from J, the gap between germline ends came to 9 bases. This CDR3 spans 11 amino acids. Germline V gene lookup returns CDR1 SGHNT and CDR2 YENEEA. CDR3 loop: CASSLKSGYTF. In nucleotides, the CDR3 is TGTGCCAGCAGTTTAAAGAGTGGCTACACCTTC. The full variable domain, rest sourced from reference TRBV11-3 and TRBJ1-2, is EAGVVQSPRYKIIEKKQPVAFWCNPISGHNTLYWYLQNLGQGPELLIRYENEEAVDDSQLPKDRFSAERLKGVDSTLKIQPAELGDSAVYLCASSLKSGYTFGSGTRLTVV.

This clonotype was observed a few times. The V gene is TRBV7-3, the J gene TRBJ1-6; 8 bases line up with TRBD1. Germline V gene lookup returns CDR1 SGHTA and CDR2 FQGTGA. CDR3 length: 15 residues. The J segment lost 7 bases and the V segment lost 5 bases, leaving 7 bases of the junction unmatched. The DNA of the CDR3 is TGTGCCAGCAGCCCTCCCGGACAGGGAAATTCACCCCTCCACTTT. Encoded protein: CASSPPGQGNSPLHF.